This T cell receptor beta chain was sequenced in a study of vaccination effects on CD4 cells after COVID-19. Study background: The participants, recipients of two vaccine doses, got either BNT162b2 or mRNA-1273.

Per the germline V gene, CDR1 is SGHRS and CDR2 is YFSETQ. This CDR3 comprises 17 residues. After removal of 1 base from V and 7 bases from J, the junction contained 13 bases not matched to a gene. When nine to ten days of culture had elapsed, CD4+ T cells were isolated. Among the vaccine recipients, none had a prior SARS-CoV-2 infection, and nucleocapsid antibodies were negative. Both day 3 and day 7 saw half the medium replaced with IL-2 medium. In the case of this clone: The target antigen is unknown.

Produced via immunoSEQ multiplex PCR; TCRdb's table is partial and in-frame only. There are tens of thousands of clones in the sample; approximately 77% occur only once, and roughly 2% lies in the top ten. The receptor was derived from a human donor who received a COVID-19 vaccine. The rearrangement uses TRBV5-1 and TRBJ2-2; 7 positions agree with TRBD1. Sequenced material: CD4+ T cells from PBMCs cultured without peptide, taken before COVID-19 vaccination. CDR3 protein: CASSLYYDREPGGELFF. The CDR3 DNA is TGCGCCAGCAGCTTGTACTATGACAGGGAACCCGGCGGGGAGCTGTTTTTT.